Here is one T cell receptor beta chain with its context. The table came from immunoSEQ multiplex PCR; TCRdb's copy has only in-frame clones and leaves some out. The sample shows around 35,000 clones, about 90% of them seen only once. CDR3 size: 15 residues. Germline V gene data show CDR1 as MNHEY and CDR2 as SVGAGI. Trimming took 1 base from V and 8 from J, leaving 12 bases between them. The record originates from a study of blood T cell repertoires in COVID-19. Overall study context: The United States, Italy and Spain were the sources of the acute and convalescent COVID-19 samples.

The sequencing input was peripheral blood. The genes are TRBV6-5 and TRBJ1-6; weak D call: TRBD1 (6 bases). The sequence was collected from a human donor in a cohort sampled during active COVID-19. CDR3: CASSYYEGGDSPLHF. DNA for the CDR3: TGTGCCAGCAGTTACTACGAGGGGGGGGATTCACCCCTCCACTTT.